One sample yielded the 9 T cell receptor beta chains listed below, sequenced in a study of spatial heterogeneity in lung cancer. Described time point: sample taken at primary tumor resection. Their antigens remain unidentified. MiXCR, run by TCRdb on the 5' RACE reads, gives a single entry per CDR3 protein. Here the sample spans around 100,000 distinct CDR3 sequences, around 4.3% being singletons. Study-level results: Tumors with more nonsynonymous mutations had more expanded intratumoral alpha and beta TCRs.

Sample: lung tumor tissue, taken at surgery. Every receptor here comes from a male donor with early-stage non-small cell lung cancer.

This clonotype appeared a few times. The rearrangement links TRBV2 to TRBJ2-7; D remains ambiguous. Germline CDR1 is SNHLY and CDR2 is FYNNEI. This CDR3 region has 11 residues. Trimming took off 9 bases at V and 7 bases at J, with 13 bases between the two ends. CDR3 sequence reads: CASTSPTEQYF. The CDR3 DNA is TGTGCCAGTACCTCCCCGACAGAGCAGTACTTC.

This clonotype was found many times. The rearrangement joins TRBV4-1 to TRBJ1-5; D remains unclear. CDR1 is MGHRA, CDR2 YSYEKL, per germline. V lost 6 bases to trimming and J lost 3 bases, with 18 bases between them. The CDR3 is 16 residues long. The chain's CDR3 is CASRPRPGLYNQPQHF. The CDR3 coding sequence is TGCGCCAGCAGGCCTAGGCCCGGGTTATACAATCAGCCCCAGCATTTT.

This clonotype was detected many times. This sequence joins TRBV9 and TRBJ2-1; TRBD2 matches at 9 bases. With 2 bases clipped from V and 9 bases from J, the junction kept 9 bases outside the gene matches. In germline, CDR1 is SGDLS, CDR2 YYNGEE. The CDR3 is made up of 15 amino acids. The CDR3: CASSVVGSGSGEQFF. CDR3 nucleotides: TGTGCCAGCAGCGTGGTGGGTAGCGGGAGTGGTGAGCAGTTCTTC.

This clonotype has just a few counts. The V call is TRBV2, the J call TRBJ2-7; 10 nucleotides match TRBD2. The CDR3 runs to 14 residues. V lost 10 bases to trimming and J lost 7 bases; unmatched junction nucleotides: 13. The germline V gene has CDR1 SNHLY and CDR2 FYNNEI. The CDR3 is CAILLAGLTGEQYF. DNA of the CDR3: TGTGCCATCCTACTAGCGGGGCTCACGGGAGAGCAGTACTTC. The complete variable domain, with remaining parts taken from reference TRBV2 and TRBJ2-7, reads EPEVTQTPSHQVTQMGQEVILRCVPISNHLYFYWYRQILGQKVEFLVSFYNNEISEKSEIFDDQFSVERPDGSNFTLKIRSTKLEDSAMYFCAILLAGLTGEQYFGPGTRLTVT.

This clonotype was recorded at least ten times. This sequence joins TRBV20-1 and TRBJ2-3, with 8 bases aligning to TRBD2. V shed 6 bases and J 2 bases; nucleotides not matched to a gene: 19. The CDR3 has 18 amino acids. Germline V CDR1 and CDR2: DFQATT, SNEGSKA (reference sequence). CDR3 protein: CSADFRTSPLVYTDTQYF. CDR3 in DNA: TGCAGTGCGGATTTTCGGACTAGCCCCTTGGTTTACACAGATACGCAGTATTTT.

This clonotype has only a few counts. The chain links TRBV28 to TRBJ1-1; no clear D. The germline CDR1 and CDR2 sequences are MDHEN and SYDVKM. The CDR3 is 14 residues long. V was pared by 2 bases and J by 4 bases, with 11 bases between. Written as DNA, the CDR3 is TGTGCCAGCAGTTTACTTAAGGGTGGCACTGAAGCTTTCTTT. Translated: CASSLLKGGTEAFF.

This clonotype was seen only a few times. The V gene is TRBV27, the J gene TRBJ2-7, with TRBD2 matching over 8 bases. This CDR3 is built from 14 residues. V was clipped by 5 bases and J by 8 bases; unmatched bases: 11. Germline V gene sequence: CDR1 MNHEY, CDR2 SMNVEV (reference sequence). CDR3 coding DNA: TGTGCCAGCAGTCTCAGGCTAGCGGGCCCGCAGCAGTACTTC. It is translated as CASSLRLAGPQQYF.

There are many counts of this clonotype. The CDR3 here is CASSFSVEQFF. CDR3 nucleotides: TGTGCCAGCAGTTTCAGTGTGGAGCAGTTCTTC. The V call is TRBV12-3 or TRBV12-4, the J call TRBJ2-1; D gene unclear. Trimming took 3 bases from V and 10 from J, leaving 7 bases between them. The CDR3 sequence is 11 residues long.

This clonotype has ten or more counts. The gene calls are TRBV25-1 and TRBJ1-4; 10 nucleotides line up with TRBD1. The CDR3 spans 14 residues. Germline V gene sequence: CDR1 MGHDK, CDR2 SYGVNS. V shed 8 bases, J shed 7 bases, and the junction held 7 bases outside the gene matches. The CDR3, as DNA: TGTGCCAGCGGACCGGGACAGGGGTCTGAAAAACTGTTTTTT. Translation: CASGPGQGSEKLFF.